This T cell receptor beta chain comes out of a study of CD4+ T cells in melanoma. Sequenced by immunoSEQ multiplex PCR; TCRdb stores in-frame clones only, minus some. The sample includes roughly 150,000 clones, about nine tenths of them seen just once. The germline CDR1 and CDR2 sequences are MNHNS and SASEGT. The J segment lost 5 bases and the V segment lost 3 bases, leaving 10 bases of the junction unmatched. The CDR3 runs to 16 residues. This clone was observed a single time. This TCR was sampled from a human donor with melanoma. The chain employs TRBV6-1 and TRBJ2-3; TRBD2 matches at 8 bases. CDR3 sequence: CASSERLAGLRDTQYF. The CDR3 region has the DNA TGTGCCAGCAGTGAGAGGCTAGCGGGTTTGAGAGATACGCAGTATTTT.